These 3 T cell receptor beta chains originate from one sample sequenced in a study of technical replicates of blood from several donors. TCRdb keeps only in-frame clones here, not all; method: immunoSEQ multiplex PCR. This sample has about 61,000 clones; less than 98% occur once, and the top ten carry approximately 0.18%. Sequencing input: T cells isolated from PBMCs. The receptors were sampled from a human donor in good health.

The CDR3 spells CASTPTGGENQPQHF. DNA for the CDR3: TGTGCCAGCACCCCAACAGGAGGGGAAAATCAGCCCCAGCATTTT. J is TRBJ1-5 and V is TRBV27; the D gene is possibly TRBD1 (5 bases). Per germline, CDR1 MNHEY and CDR2 SMNVEV (reference sequence). The ends were cut back, 7 bases at V and 4 bases at J, with 17 bases in the middle. The CDR3 covers 15 residues.

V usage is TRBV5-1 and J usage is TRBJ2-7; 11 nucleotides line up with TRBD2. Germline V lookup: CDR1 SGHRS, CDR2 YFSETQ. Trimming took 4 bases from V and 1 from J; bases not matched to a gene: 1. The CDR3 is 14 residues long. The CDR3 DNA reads TGCGCCAGCAGCCGACTAGCGGGGTCCTACGAGCAGTACTTC. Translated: CASSRLAGSYEQYF.

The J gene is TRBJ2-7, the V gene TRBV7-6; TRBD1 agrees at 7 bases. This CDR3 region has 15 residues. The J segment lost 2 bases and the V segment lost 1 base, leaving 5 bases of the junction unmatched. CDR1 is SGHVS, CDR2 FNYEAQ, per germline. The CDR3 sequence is CASSLGTGHPYEQYF. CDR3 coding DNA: TGTGCCAGCAGCTTAGGGACAGGCCACCCCTACGAGCAGTACTTC.